The rows below give T cell receptor beta chains drawn from one sample of a study of response to subunit inactivated influenza vaccine. TCRdb re-analysed the RT-PCR reads in MiXCR, keeping a single row per CDR3 protein. This table holds just over 300,000 distinct CDR3 sequences, approximately 20% found once. Specimen: PBMCs from blood, collected less than 22 months after vaccination. These receptor sequences come from a man aged 45 to 70 who received an inactivated influenza vaccine. The CDR3 runs from the conserved cysteine through the conserved F or W. The order of the fields is CDR3 DNA, CDR3 protein, V gene, J gene, CDR3 length, D gene, clone size. The D gene is left open where the match is weak. Size tells how often a clone was seen (once, few, many) or the class of an expanded clone, and some rows leave it out.

CDR3 DNA: TGTGCCAGCCGGCCCGACTCCACGGGGAACTATGGCTACACCTTC; CDR3 protein: CASRPDSTGNYGYTF; V gene: TRBV7-9; J gene: TRBJ1-2; CDR3 length: 15; D gene: NA; clone size: NA
CDR3 DNA: TGTGCCAGCAGCCCCCCAAGGGGGAGTTCCTATAATTCACCCCTCCACTTT; CDR3 protein: CASSPPRGSSYNSPLHF; V gene: TRBV7-9; J gene: TRBJ1-6; CDR3 length: 17; D gene: NA; clone size: NA
CDR3 DNA: TGTGCCAGCAGCTTCGGGACAGGGAGAAATCAGCCCCAGCATTTT; CDR3 protein: CASSFGTGRNQPQHF; V gene: TRBV7-2; J gene: TRBJ1-5; CDR3 length: 15; D gene: TRBD1; clone size: many
CDR3 DNA: TGTGCCAGTAGTATTGAGAAAGCGAACACTGAAGCTTTCTTT; CDR3 protein: CASSIEKANTEAFF; V gene: TRBV19; J gene: TRBJ1-1; CDR3 length: 14; D gene: NA; clone size: many
CDR3 DNA: TGCAGTGCCCCGACAGGGGGCGGAACTCGTAGCAATCAGCCCCAGCATTTT; CDR3 protein: CSAPTGGGTRSNQPQHF; V gene: TRBV20-1; J gene: TRBJ1-5; CDR3 length: 17; D gene: TRBD1; clone size: many
CDR3 DNA: TGCAGTGCCCCACTTAACAGGGCGCGAATCACCGGGGAGCTGTTTTTT; CDR3 protein: CSAPLNRARITGELFF; V gene: TRBV20-1; J gene: TRBJ2-2; CDR3 length: 16; D gene: NA; clone size: few
CDR3 DNA: TGCAGTGCTAGAGAGAGTAGCGGGGGTTTATACAATGAGCAGTTCTTC; CDR3 protein: CSARESSGGLYNEQFF; V gene: TRBV20-1; J gene: TRBJ2-1; CDR3 length: 16; D gene: TRBD2; clone size: NA
CDR3 DNA: TGTGCCAGCAGCTTGAACCCCATGAGGACCGGGGAGCTGTTTTTT; CDR3 protein: CASSLNPMRTGELFF; V gene: TRBV7-2; J gene: TRBJ2-2; CDR3 length: 15; D gene: NA; clone size: NA
CDR3 DNA: TGCAGTGCTAGAGTGGGCGACCACGCAGATACGCAGTATTTT; CDR3 protein: CSARVGDHADTQYF; V gene: TRBV20-1; J gene: TRBJ2-3; CDR3 length: 14; D gene: NA; clone size: many
CDR3 DNA: TGTGCCAGCAGCCCCGGCGCAGGGCTTGGCTACACCTTC; CDR3 protein: CASSPGAGLGYTF; V gene: TRBV5-4; J gene: TRBJ1-2; CDR3 length: 13; D gene: NA; clone size: few
CDR3 DNA: TGTGCCAGCAGCCACCCGAATCAGCCCCAGCATTTT; CDR3 protein: CASSHPNQPQHF; V gene: TRBV3-1; J gene: TRBJ1-5; CDR3 length: 12; D gene: NA; clone size: many
CDR3 DNA: TGTGCCAGCGCGGGACTAGCGGGAGGCGCAGATACGCAGTATTTT; CDR3 protein: CASAGLAGGADTQYF; V gene: TRBV9; J gene: TRBJ2-3; CDR3 length: 15; D gene: TRBD2; clone size: few
CDR3 DNA: TGTGCCAGCAGCCCCCGTTTTCTCGGGGAGTTGTTCTTC; CDR3 protein: CASSPRFLGELFF; V gene: TRBV5-4; J gene: TRBJ2-1; CDR3 length: 13; D gene: NA; clone size: NA
CDR3 DNA: TGTGCCAGCAGCTCGGGACGGATCGCCTACAATGAGCAGTTCTTC; CDR3 protein: CASSSGRIAYNEQFF; V gene: TRBV7-9; J gene: TRBJ2-1; CDR3 length: 15; D gene: NA; clone size: few
CDR3 DNA: TGTGCCAGCAGCCACCCCGGGACAGGGGTGGTTGAAAAACTGTTTTTT; CDR3 protein: CASSHPGTGVVEKLFF; V gene: TRBV11-2; J gene: TRBJ1-4; CDR3 length: 16; D gene: TRBD1; clone size: NA